A single sample is the source of the 9 T cell receptor beta chains below, sequenced in a study of T-cell reconstitution after alpha-beta-depleted transplantation in children. Researchers prepared the TCRbeta library using unique molecular identifiers, the study reports. TCRdb re-analysed the PCR reads in MiXCR, keeping a single row per CDR3 protein. The sample includes 600,000 or so distinct CDR3 sequences, more than 20% seen only once; the top ten take approximately 14%. This sample comprised PBMCs, mostly from graft donor cells, obtained 360 days after TCRalphabeta/CD19-depleted stem cell transplant. The receptors were gathered from a boy under two years old who had a stem cell transplant for acute myeloid leukemia, so the T cells may come from the graft donor.

This clonotype was seen more than once but under ten times. The V call is TRBV3-1, the J call TRBJ1-1; possible D gene TRBD1, 6 bases. Germline values: CDR1 LGHDT, CDR2 YNNKEL (reference sequence). V was clipped by 3 bases and J by 5 bases, with 13 bases between them. The CDR3 loop spans 14 amino acids. CDR3 sequence (DNA): TGTGCCAGCAGCCATCGACAGGAAAGGACTGAAGCTTTCTTT. It encodes CASSHRQERTEAFF.

The chain employs TRBV21-1 and TRBJ2-3; the D call in the table, TRBD1, was not verified against the DNA. TRBV21-1 is a listed pseudogene. This CDR3 spans 16 amino acids. The DNA of the CDR3 is TGTGCCAGCACCTCCACGGGCAGGGAATTCACAGATACGCAGTATTTT. This encodes CASTSTGREFTDTQYF.

The table lists this clonotype with many counts. CDR3 nucleotides: TGCAGTGCTCGGGGACTTCCGAGCTACGAGCAGTACTTC. Protein: CSARGLPSYEQYF. The chain links TRBV20-1 to TRBJ2-7, with D tentatively TRBD2 (6 bases). Trimming removed 5 bases at V and 3 bases at J, with 14 bases between. Germline V gene lookup returns CDR1 DFQATT and CDR2 SNEGSKA (reference sequence). The CDR3 sequence is 13 residues long.

The rearrangement joins TRBV4-1 to TRBJ1-3; the D gene is possibly TRBD1 (5 bases). The CDR3 covers 17 residues. CDR1 is MGHRA and CDR2 is YSYEKL in the germline V gene. Trimming removed 5 bases from V and 0 bases from J, with 17 bases in between. CDR3 protein: CASSSQLTGISGNTIYF. CDR3 coding DNA: TGCGCCAGCAGCTCCCAGCTTACAGGAATCTCTGGAAACACCATATATTTT.

This clonotype occurred once. The chain is built from TRBV30 and TRBJ2-7, with D maybe TRBD2 (6 bases). This CDR3 has 15 amino acids. CDR1 and CDR2 from the germline V gene are GTSNPN and SVGIG (reference sequence). Trimming shortened V by 7 bases and J by 0 bases, and 19 bases separated the two germline ends. CDR3 bases: TGTGCCTTATCCTCCGGGACTGTGAGCTCCTACGAGCAGTACTTC. Encoded protein: CALSSGTVSSYEQYF.

The sample holds one count of this clonotype. At one end the junction does not follow the germline gene, possibly because of a read error. This chain connects TRBV28 to TRBJ2-1, with 11 bases matching TRBD2. Germline loops: CDR1 MDHEN, CDR2 SYDVKM. CDR3 length: 14 amino acids. CDR3 in amino acids: CASNLAGGPGEQFF. The CDR3 DNA is TGTGCCAGCAATTTAGCGGGGGGGCCCGGTGAGCAGTTCTTC.

The chain joins TRBV6-5 to TRBJ1-2; 8 positions match TRBD1. The CDR3 extends over 16 amino acids. Germline assignment: CDR1 MNHEY and CDR2 SVGAGI. The J segment lost 4 bases and the V segment lost 3 bases, leaving 10 bases of the junction unmatched. The CDR3 region has the DNA TGTGCCAGCAGTTATTCGACAGGGGTACTGGGCTATGGCTACACCTTC. This codes for CASSYSTGVLGYGYTF.

This clonotype has a count of ten or more. The gene calls are TRBV30 and TRBJ2-1; no clear D gene. CDR3 size: 15 residues. The V and J ends lost 3 bases and 3 bases respectively, with 15 bases between them. The germline V gene encodes CDR1 GTSNPN and CDR2 SVGIG (reference sequence). Written as DNA, the CDR3 is TGTGCCTGGAGAATAATAGGGCTCAACTACAATGAGCAGTTCTTC. Translation: CAWRIIGLNYNEQFF.

This chain joins TRBV5-5 and TRBJ1-1, with D tentatively TRBD1 (5 bases). There are 14 residues in the CDR3. Per germline, CDR1 SGHKS and CDR2 YYEKEE (reference sequence). V lost 3 bases, J lost 5 bases, and 14 bases lay in between. CDR3 sequence reads: CASSSRVIRTEAFF. The CDR3 nucleotides read TGTGCCAGCAGCTCCAGGGTGATCAGGACTGAAGCTTTCTTT.